This is a list of T cell receptor beta chains from one sample in a study of neoadjuvant nivolumab and ipilimumab in lung cancer. The data were produced by immunoSEQ multiplex PCR, yet TCRdb's version contains in-frame clones alone and is incomplete. There are fewer than 20,000 clones in the sample; approximately 76% occur only once, and 8% lies in the top ten. Here the sequenced sample was tumor tissue, taken after neoadjuvant nivolumab, alone or with ipilimumab, at or shortly before surgery. The receptors derive from an adult with non-small cell lung cancer. Both conserved end residues are part of each CDR3. A D gene is named only where the DNA matches it firmly. Rows may omit the clone size; those that give it use once, few, many or a size class.

v_gene,j_gene,abundance,d_gene,CDR3aa,CDR3nt
TRBV9,TRBJ2-5,.,TRBD2,CASSEGPGLRETQYF,TGTGCCAGCAGCGAGGGCCCGGGACTAAGAGAGACCCAGTACTTC
TRBV11-3,TRBJ2-3,.,TRBD2,CASSPGGGPTDTQYF,TGTGCCAGCAGCCCCGGCGGGGGGCCCACAGATACGCAGTATTTT
TRBV5-5,TRBJ2-3,large,.,CASSWISGGTDTQYF,TGTGCCAGCAGTTGGATCTCGGGGGGCACAGATACGCAGTATTTT
TRBV7-9,TRBJ2-1,.,.,CASSLDWNEQFF,TGTGCCAGCAGCCTAGACTGGAATGAGCAGTTCTTC
TRBV16,TRBJ2-1,.,.,CASSQMEEQFF,TGTGCCAGCAGCCAAATGGAAGAGCAGTTCTTC
TRBV7-2,TRBJ1-6,.,TRBD1,CASSLGQGAFHSPLHF,TGTGCCAGCAGCTTGGGACAGGGGGCCTTCCATTCACCCCTCCACTTT
TRBV7-2,TRBJ1-6,few,.,CASSLGSPLHF,TGTGCCAGCAGCTTAGGTTCACCCCTCCACTTT
TRBV4-2,TRBJ2-7,.,TRBD1,CASSQPAAGTGGREQYF,TGTGCCAGCAGCCAACCCGCGGCCGGGACAGGGGGGCGAGAGCAGTACTTC
TRBV7-9,TRBJ1-1,.,.,CASSLTANTEAFF,TGTGCCAGCAGCCTAACAGCGAACACTGAAGCTTTCTTT
TRBV2,TRBJ2-1,.,.,CASSPIRGLGQFF,TGTGCCAGCAGTCCTATCAGAGGGCTCGGGCAGTTCTTC
TRBV2,TRBJ2-1,.,TRBD2,CASSSTRGDYNEQFF,TGTGCCAGCAGTTCCACCCGGGGGGACTACAATGAGCAGTTCTTC
TRBV7-9,TRBJ1-5,.,.,CASSRDNQPQHF,TGTGCCAGCAGCCGAGACAATCAGCCCCAGCATTTT
TRBV6-1,TRBJ1-1,.,TRBD1,CASRTGINSEAFF,TGTGCCTCCCGGACAGGGATAAACTCTGAAGCTTTCTTT
TRBV7-6,TRBJ2-2,.,TRBD1,CASSLIRTGATTGELFF,TGTGCCAGCAGCTTAATTCGGACAGGGGCGACCACCGGGGAGCTGTTTTTT
TRBV9,TRBJ1-2,.,TRBD1,CASSVEAGGYGYTF,TGTGCCAGCAGCGTAGAGGCAGGGGGCTATGGCTACACCTTC
TRBV6-1,TRBJ1-1,.,.,CASSDPRGLNTEAFF,TGTGCCAGCAGTGATCCTCGAGGTTTGAACACTGAAGCTTTCTTT
TRBV6-1,TRBJ1-2,.,.,CASSESQLYGYTF,TGTGCCAGCAGTGAAAGTCAACTCTATGGCTACACCTTC
TRBV9,TRBJ2-3,.,.,CASSVGGGLSDTQYF,TGTGCCAGCAGCGTAGGAGGGGGGCTCTCAGATACGCAGTATTTT
TRBV19,TRBJ1-5,few,.,CASSLRDPYQPQHF,TGTGCCAGTAGTCTCCGGGACCCCTATCAGCCCCAGCATTTT
TRBV7-2,TRBJ2-7,.,.,CASSLGADAYEQYF,TGTGCCAGCAGCTTAGGAGCAGACGCCTACGAGCAGTACTTC
TRBV7-2,TRBJ2-3,few,TRBD2,CASSPGTSGGAADTQYF,TGTGCCAGCAGCCCGGGGACTAGCGGGGGGGCCGCAGATACGCAGTATTTT
TRBV19,TRBJ1-4,.,.,CASSTFEVNEKLFF,TGTGCCAGTAGTACCTTTGAGGTTAATGAAAAACTGTTTTTT
TRBV28,TRBJ1-5,.,TRBD1,CASSLTGTGTYSNQPQHF,TGTGCCAGCAGTTTAACCGGGACAGGGACCTATAGCAATCAGCCCCAGCATTTT
TRBV19,TRBJ2-5,.,.,CASRGTRQETQYF,TGTGCCAGTAGGGGGACAAGGCAAGAGACCCAGTACTTC
TRBV7-2,TRBJ1-2,.,.,CASSLEGGRWGHGYGYTF,TGTGCCAGCAGCTTAGAGGGGGGACGATGGGGGCACGGCTATGGCTACACCTTC
TRBV29-1,TRBJ1-1,.,.,CSALNSQGGGEAFF,TGCAGCGCATTAAACTCACAAGGCGGGGGTGAAGCTTTCTTT
TRBV10-3,TRBJ1-1,once,.,CAISDVGTGEAFF,TGTGCCATCAGTGACGTGGGTACTGGGGAAGCTTTCTTT
TRBV6-1,TRBJ1-2,.,TRBD1,CASSAGQGDGYTF,TGTGCCAGCAGTGCAGGACAGGGGGATGGCTACACCTTC
TRBV4-3,TRBJ1-1,.,.,CASSQTGNTEAFF,TGCGCCAGCAGCCAGACAGGTAACACTGAAGCTTTCTTT
TRBV10-1,TRBJ1-1,.,.,CASSDPGSTFEAFF,TGCGCCAGCAGTGACCCAGGATCTACCTTCGAAGCTTTCTTT
TRBV7-2,TRBJ1-3,.,.,CASSFSAQVGSGNTIYF,TGTGCCAGCAGCTTTAGCGCACAGGTTGGCTCTGGAAACACCATATATTTT
TRBV6-6,TRBJ2-2,.,TRBD2,CASSLSGGVTGELFF,TGTGCCAGCAGCCTTAGCGGGGGGGTTACCGGGGAGCTGTTTTTT
TRBV7-6,TRBJ1-3,.,.,CASSLGYGNTIYF,TGTGCCAGCAGCTTAGGTTACGGAAACACCATATATTTT
TRBV5-1,TRBJ2-7,.,.,CASSLNQDTYEQYF,TGCGCCAGCAGCTTGAACCAGGACACCTACGAGCAGTACTTC
TRBV7-2,TRBJ1-1,.,TRBD1,CASSTGTGGKTEAFF,TGTGCCAGCAGCACCGGGACAGGGGGCAAGACTGAAGCTTTCTTT
TRBV19,TRBJ2-5,.,TRBD2,CASSIAIAGDLQETQYF,TGTGCCAGTAGTATAGCAATAGCGGGGGACCTCCAAGAGACCCAGTACTTC
TRBV5-1,TRBJ2-7,.,.,CASSLGQGDYYEQYF,TGCGCCAGCAGCTTGGGGCAGGGTGATTACTACGAGCAGTACTTC
TRBV6-1,TRBJ2-7,.,.,CARTPGPEEGNEQCF,TGTGCCAGGACCCCAGGGCCAGAGGAAGGTAACGAGCAGTGCTTC
TRBV5-4,TRBJ2-3,.,.,CASSLGVAGDTQYF,TGTGCCAGCAGCTTGGGGGTAGCAGGGGATACGCAGTATTTT
TRBV27,TRBJ1-5,.,TRBD1,CASSFGGTGVRQPQHF,TGTGCCAGCAGTTTTGGCGGGACAGGGGTTAGGCAGCCCCAGCATTTT
TRBV5-1,TRBJ1-1,.,.,CASSLGQINTEAFF,TGCGCCAGCAGCTTGGGCCAGATAAACACTGAAGCTTTCTTT
TRBV18,TRBJ2-1,.,.,CASSVSGAQIGEQFF,TGTGCCAGCTCCGTTTCGGGAGCTCAGATCGGCGAGCAGTTCTTC